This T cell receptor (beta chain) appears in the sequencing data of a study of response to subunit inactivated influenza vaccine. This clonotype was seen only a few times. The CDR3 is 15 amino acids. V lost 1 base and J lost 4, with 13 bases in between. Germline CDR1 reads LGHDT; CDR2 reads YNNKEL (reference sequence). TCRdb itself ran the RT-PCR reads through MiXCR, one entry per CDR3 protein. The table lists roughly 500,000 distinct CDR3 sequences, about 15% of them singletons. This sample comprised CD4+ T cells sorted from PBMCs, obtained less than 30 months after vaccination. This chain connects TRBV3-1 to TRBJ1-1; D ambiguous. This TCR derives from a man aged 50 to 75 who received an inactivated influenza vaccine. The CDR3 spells CASSQVAIRGTEAFF. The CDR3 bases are TGTGCCAGCAGCCAAGTAGCCATCCGGGGCACTGAAGCTTTCTTT.